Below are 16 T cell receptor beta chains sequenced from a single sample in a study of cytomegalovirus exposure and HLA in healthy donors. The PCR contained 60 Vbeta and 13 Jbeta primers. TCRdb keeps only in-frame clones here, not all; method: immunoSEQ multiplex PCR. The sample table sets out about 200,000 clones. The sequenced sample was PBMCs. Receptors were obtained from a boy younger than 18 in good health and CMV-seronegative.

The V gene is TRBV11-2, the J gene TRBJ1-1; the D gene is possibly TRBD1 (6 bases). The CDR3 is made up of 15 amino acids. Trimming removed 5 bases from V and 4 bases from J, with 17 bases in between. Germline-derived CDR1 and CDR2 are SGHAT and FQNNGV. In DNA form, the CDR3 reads TGTGCCAGCAGCCCTACGACAGGAGTTGGCACTGAAGCTTTCTTT. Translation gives CASSPTTGVGTEAFF.

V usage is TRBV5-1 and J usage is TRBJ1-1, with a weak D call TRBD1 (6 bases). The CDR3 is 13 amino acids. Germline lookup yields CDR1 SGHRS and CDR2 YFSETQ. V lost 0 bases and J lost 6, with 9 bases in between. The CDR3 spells CASSLVGGAEAFF. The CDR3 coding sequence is TGCGCCAGCAGCTTGGTAGGGGGAGCTGAAGCTTTCTTT.

The CDR3, as DNA: TGCGCCAGCAGCCCCGTACAGCTTAATGAGCAGTTCTTC. Its translation is CASSPVQLNEQFF. This rearrangement joins TRBV5-1 to TRBJ2-1; unclear D gene. The V and J ends lost 4 bases and 7 bases respectively, with 12 bases between them. Germline V gene data show CDR1 as SGHRS and CDR2 as YFSETQ. The CDR3 is 13 residues long.

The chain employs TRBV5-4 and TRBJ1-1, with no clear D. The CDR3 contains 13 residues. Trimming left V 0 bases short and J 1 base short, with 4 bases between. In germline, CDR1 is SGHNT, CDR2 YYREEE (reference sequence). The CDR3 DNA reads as TGTGCCAGCAGCTTGGGCAGGAACACTGAAGCTTTCTTT. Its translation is CASSLGRNTEAFF.

The CDR3 DNA sequence: TGTGCCAGTAGTATTTCATTCAATCAGCCCCAGCATTTT. It specifies CASSISFNQPQHF. The chain combines TRBV19 with TRBJ1-5; D gene ambiguous. CDR3 length equals 13 residues. Germline V gives CDR1 LNHDA, CDR2 SQIVND (reference sequence). V was cut by 3 bases and J by 3 bases, with 6 bases left in between.

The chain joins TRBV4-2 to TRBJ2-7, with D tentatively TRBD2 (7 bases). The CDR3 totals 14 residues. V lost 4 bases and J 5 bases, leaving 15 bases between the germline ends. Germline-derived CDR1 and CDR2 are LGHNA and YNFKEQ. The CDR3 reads CASSPRGAGDEQYF. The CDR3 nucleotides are TGTGCCAGCAGCCCCCGGGGGGCTGGGGACGAGCAGTACTTC.

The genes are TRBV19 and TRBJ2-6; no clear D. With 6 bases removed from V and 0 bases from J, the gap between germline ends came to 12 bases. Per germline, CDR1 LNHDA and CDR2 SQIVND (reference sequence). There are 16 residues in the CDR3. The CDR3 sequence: CASRPTPFSGANVLTF. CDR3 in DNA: TGTGCCAGTAGACCTACCCCTTTCTCTGGGGCCAACGTCCTGACTTTC. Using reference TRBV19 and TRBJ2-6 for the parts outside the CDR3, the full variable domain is DGGITQSPKYLFRKEGQNVTLSCEQNLNHDAMYWYRQDPGQGLRLIYYSQIVNDFQKGDIAEGYSVSREKKESFPLTVTSAQKNPTAFYLCASRPTPFSGANVLTFGAGSRLTVL.

CDR3 DNA: TGTGCCAGCAGCGCGGTCTCCTACGAGCAGTACTTC. This gives the protein CASSAVSYEQYF. The V gene is TRBV5-6, the J gene TRBJ2-7, with no clear D. V lost 4 bases and J 0 bases, leaving 5 bases between the germline ends. The CDR3 runs 12 residues. CDR1 is SGHDT, CDR2 YYEEEE, per germline.

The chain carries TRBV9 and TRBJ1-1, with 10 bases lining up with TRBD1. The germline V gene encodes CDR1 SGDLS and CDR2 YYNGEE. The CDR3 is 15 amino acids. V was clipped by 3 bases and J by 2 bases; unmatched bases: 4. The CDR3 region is CASSGQGAYNTEAFF. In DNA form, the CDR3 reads TGTGCCAGCAGCGGACAGGGGGCGTATAACACTGAAGCTTTCTTT. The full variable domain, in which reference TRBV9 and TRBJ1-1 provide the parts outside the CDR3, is DSGVTQTPKHLITATGQRVTLRCSPRSGDLSVYWYQQSLDQGLQFLIQYYNGEERAKGNILERFSAQQFPDLHSELNLSSLELGDSALYFCASSGQGAYNTEAFFGQGTRLTVV.

The chain's CDR3 is CASSYRPPGLRQGEQYF. Written as DNA, the CDR3 is TGTGCCAGCAGCTACCGACCCCCCGGACTACGACAGGGCGAGCAGTACTTC. V and J are TRBV13 and TRBJ2-7; D is perhaps TRBD1 (7 bases). Germline CDR1 is PRHDT and CDR2 is FYEKMQ (reference sequence). The CDR3 sequence is 17 residues long. V was clipped by 4 bases and J by 6 bases, with 25 bases between them. Complete variable domain (other parts from reference TRBV13 and TRBJ2-7): AAGVIQSPRHLIKEKRETATLKCYPIPRHDTVYWYQQGPGQDPQFLISFYEKMQSDKGSIPDRFSAQQFSDYHSELNMSSLELGDSALYFCASSYRPPGLRQGEQYFGPGTRLTVT.

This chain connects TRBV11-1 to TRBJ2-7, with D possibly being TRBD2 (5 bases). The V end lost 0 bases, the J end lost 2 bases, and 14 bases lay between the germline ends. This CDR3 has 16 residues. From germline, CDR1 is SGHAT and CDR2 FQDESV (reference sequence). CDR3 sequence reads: CASSLAPGSLAYEQYF. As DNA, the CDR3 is TGTGCCAGCAGCTTAGCGCCGGGGAGCTTAGCCTACGAGCAGTACTTC.

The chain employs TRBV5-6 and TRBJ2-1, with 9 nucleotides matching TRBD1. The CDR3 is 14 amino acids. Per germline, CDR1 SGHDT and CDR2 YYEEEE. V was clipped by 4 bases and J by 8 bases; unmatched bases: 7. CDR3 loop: CASSPLGDRDEQFF. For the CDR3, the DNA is TGTGCCAGCAGCCCGTTGGGGGACAGGGATGAGCAGTTCTTC.

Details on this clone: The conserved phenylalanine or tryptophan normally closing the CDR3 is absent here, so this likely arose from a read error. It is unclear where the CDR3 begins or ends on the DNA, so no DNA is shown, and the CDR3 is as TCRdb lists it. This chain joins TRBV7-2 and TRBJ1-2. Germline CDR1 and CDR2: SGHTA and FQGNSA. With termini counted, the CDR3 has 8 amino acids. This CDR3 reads CASIDGCL.

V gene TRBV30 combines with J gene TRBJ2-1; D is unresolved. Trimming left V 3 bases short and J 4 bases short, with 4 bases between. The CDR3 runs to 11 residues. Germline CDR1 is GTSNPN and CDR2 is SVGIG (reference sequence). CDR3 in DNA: TGTGCCTGGAGACTGTACAATGAGCAGTTCTTC. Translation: CAWRLYNEQFF.

CDR3 region: CASSLGVSGNTIYF. The CDR3 nucleotides read TGTGCCAGCAGCTTAGGGGTATCTGGAAACACCATATATTTT. The V and J genes are TRBV5-6 and TRBJ1-3, with D possibly TRBD1 on 5 matching bases. The germline CDR1 and CDR2 sequences are SGHDT and YYEEEE. V lost 2 bases to trimming and J lost 1 base, with 7 bases between them. This CDR3 comprises 14 residues.

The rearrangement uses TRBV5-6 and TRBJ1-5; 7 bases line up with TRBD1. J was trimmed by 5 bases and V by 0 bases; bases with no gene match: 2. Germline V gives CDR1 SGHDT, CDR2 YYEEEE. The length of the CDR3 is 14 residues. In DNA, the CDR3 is TGTGCCAGCAGCTTGGGGGACAGATATCAGCCCCAGCATTTT. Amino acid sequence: CASSLGDRYQPQHF.